This is a list of T cell receptor beta chains from one sample in a study of shared clonotypes between healthy human individuals. Sequenced by immunoSEQ multiplex PCR; TCRdb stores in-frame clones only, minus some. The data show fewer than 1 million clones, roughly 96% seen once. Sequencing input: naive CD8+ T cells sorted from blood. Receptors originate from a man under 40 in good health. Each CDR3 is given without its conserved first and last residue. Fields, in order: J gene, V gene, CDR3 protein.

>TRBJ2-5|TRBV6-5
ASTFLNKIKETQY
>TRBJ1-5|TRBV4-3
ASSQDLRGDSNQPQH
>TRBJ1-2|TRBV27
ASSRGERARPYT
>TRBJ2-1|TRBV27
ASSSRDTDNEQF
>TRBJ2-3|TRBV7-9
ASSPLPRAVSTDTQY
>TRBJ2-1|TRBV2
ASGLAGGASSYNEQF
>TRBJ2-1|TRBV25-1
ASSAPGGPYNEQF
>TRBJ2-2|TRBV28
ASSPGREGNTGELF
>TRBJ2-7|TRBV10-3
AISESRAGQSYEQY
>TRBJ2-3|TRBV9
ASSVTAGVTDTQY
>TRBJ2-7|TRBV7-9
ASSPSGRAYEQY
>TRBJ2-7|TRBV7-9
ASSSTGDNEQY
>TRBJ2-7|TRBV15
ATSRVTGSGVAQY
>TRBJ2-7|TRBV9
ASSVYEGIGEQY
>TRBJ1-5|TRBV27
ASSFTGFNQPQH
>TRBJ2-3|TRBV4-1
ASSLTVREGTTDTQY
>TRBJ1-4|TRBV7-9
ASSRIPGQVGAFGKLF
>TRBJ2-7|TRBV5-6
ASSGTGYSLDEQY
>TRBJ2-2|TRBV9
ASSQWTSGTSTGELF
>TRBJ1-2|TRBV27
ASAGQGLPNYGYT